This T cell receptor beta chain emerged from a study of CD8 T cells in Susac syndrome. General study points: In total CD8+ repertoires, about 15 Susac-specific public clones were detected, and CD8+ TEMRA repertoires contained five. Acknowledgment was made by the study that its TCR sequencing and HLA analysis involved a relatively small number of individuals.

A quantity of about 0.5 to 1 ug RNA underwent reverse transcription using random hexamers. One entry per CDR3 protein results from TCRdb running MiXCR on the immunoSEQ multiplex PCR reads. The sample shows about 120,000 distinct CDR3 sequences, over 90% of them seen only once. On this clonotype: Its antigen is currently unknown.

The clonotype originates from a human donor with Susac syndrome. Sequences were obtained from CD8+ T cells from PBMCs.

CDR3 loop: CASSLARVGGDTEAFF. In DNA, the CDR3 is TGTGCCAGCAGCTTAGCGAGGGTCGGAGGGGACACTGAAGCTTTCTTT. V gene TRBV7-9 combines with J gene TRBJ1-1; D perhaps matches TRBD1 (5 bases). Germline V lookup: CDR1 SEHNR, CDR2 FQNEAQ (reference sequence). The CDR3 totals 16 residues. Trimming took off 0 bases at V and 3 bases at J, with 14 bases between the two ends.